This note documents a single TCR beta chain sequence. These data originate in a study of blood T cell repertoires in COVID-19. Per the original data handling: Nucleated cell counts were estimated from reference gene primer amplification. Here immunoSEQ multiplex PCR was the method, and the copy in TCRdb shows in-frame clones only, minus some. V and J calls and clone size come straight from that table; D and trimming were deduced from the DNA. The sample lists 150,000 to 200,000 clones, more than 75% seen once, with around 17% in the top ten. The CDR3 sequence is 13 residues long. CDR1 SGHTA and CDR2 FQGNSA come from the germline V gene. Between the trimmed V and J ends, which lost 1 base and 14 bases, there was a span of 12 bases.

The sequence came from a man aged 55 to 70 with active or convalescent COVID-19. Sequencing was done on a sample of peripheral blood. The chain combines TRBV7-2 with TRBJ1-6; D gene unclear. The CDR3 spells CASSLGGPRALHF. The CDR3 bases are TGTGCCAGCAGCTTAGGAGGGCCGAGGGCCCTCCACTTT.